This entry lists 6 T cell receptor beta chains sequenced from one sample in a study of T cell responses to AZD1222 COVID-19 vaccine. Using immunoSEQ multiplex PCR, the repertoire was profiled, and TCRdb retains in-frame clones only, with some absent. The data show 150,000 to 200,000 clones, roughly 88% seen once. The sequences come from peripheral blood, collected on day 0 of AZD1222 vaccination. The receptors here all came from an adult in good health.

J is TRBJ2-1 and V is TRBV19; 7 bases are a match to TRBD1. Germline-derived CDR1 and CDR2 are LNHDA and SQIVND (reference sequence). The CDR3 length is 15 residues. V trimming: 1 base; J trimming: 7 bases; junction bases outside the gene matches: 7. In DNA form, the CDR3 reads TGTGCCAGTAGTATAGCCGACAGGGCAAGGAATGAGCAGTTCTTC. Amino acid sequence: CASSIADRARNEQFF.

V usage is TRBV27 and J usage is TRBJ2-7; D possibly corresponds to TRBD2 (5 bases). Germline lookup yields CDR1 MNHEY and CDR2 SMNVEV (reference sequence). The V and J ends lost 4 bases and 7 bases respectively, with 11 bases between them. CDR3 length equals 12 residues. DNA of the CDR3: TGTGCCAGCAGTTCGCTTTCGGGGGAGCAGTACTTC. Protein sequence: CASSSLSGEQYF.

J is TRBJ1-1 and V is TRBV6-5; D is undetermined. Germline V gene data show CDR1 as MNHEY and CDR2 as SVGAGI. With 2 bases removed from V and 4 bases from J, the gap between germline ends came to 17 bases. The CDR3 length is 16 residues. CDR3: CASSYGREGRGTEAFF. In nucleotides, the CDR3 is TGTGCCAGCAGTTACGGTAGGGAGGGTAGAGGCACTGAAGCTTTCTTT.

The rearrangement joins TRBV4-3 to TRBJ2-7; 7 positions agree with TRBD1. Germline V lookup: CDR1 LGHNA, CDR2 YSLEER. The CDR3 length is 16 residues. V lost 1 base, J lost 1 base, and 7 bases stayed unmatched. CDR3 in DNA: TGCGCCAGCAGCCAAGTCGAGGGGGCACAGTCCTACGAGCAGTACTTC. Protein product: CASSQVEGAQSYEQYF.

The chain recombines TRBV19 with TRBJ2-3, with unresolved D. CDR1 is LNHDA and CDR2 is SQIVND in the germline V gene (reference sequence). The CDR3 contains 14 residues. With 5 bases removed from V and 5 bases from J, the gap between germline ends came to 14 bases. The CDR3 loop is CASSLHSRIDTQYF. CDR3 in DNA: TGTGCCAGTAGTCTCCACTCCCGCATAGATACGCAGTATTTT.

V and J are TRBV7-2 and TRBJ2-1, with a weak D call TRBD2 (7 bases). V was cut by 4 bases and J by 6 bases, with 16 bases left in between. Germline CDR1 and CDR2: SGHTA and FQGNSA. The CDR3 loop spans 15 amino acids. CDR3 DNA: TGTGCCAGCAGCTCCCCCGCGGGGGCCGGCAATGAGCAGTTCTTC. It encodes CASSSPAGAGNEQFF.